The next 22 T cell receptor beta chains were all read from a single sample in a study of T cells after yellow fever vaccination. A single record per CDR3 protein comes from TCRdb applying MiXCR to the 5' RACE reads. The profile shows about 400,000 distinct CDR3 sequences, 6.2% of them singletons. Source: PBMCs, taken 5 days after the yellow fever booster vaccination. Source of these receptors: a man between 25 and 39 years old who received the YFV17D yellow fever vaccine.

This clonotype was counted at least ten times. The chain is built from TRBV9 and TRBJ2-3; 11 nucleotides agree with TRBD2. CDR3 length: 15 residues. Germline trimming cut 4 bases from V and 2 bases from J; bases unmatched to any gene: 3. Germline V gives CDR1 SGDLS, CDR2 YYNGEE. The CDR3 DNA reads as TGTGCCAGCAGCAGACTAGCGGGACTCACAGATACGCAGTATTTT. This gives the protein CASSRLAGLTDTQYF.

This clonotype was counted many times. The chain combines TRBV5-5 with TRBJ1-5; 10 bases are shared with TRBD1. The V gene's germline CDR1 is SGHKS and CDR2 YYEKEE (reference sequence). After removal of 3 bases from V and 7 bases from J, the junction contained 1 base not matched to a gene. The CDR3 covers 13 residues. This CDR3 reads CASSWDRGQPQHF. In nucleotides, the CDR3 is TGTGCCAGCAGCTGGGACAGGGGACAGCCCCAGCATTTT. Full variable domain (missing parts from reference TRBV5-5 and TRBJ1-5): DAGVTQSPTHLIKTRGQQVTLRCSPISGHKSVSWYQQVLGQGPQFIFQYYEKEERGRGNFPDRFSARQFPNYSSELNVNALLLGDSALYLCASSWDRGQPQHFGDGTRLSIL.

This clonotype was recorded at least ten times. The chain couples TRBV7-6 to TRBJ2-7; D might be TRBD1 (6 bases). Trimming stripped 1 base from V and 1 base from J, with 11 bases between. CDR1 is SGHVS, CDR2 FNYEAQ, per germline. The CDR3 loop spans 15 amino acids. CDR3 bases: TGTGCCAGCAGCTTAGATACGCAGGGGTCCTACGAGCAGTACTTC. Its translation: CASSLDTQGSYEQYF. Full variable domain (outside the CDR3, taken from reference TRBV7-6 and TRBJ2-7): GAGVSQSPRYKVTKRGQDVALRCDPISGHVSLYWYRQALGQGPEFLTYFNYEAQQDKSGLPNDRFSAERPEGSISTLTIQRTEQRDSAMYRCASSLDTQGSYEQYFGPGTRLTVT.

This clonotype has more than one count but fewer than ten. The chain recombines TRBV20-1 with TRBJ2-4; TRBD1 might be the D (6 bases). Germline V CDR1 and CDR2: DFQATT, SNEGSKA (reference sequence). With 6 bases removed from V and 0 bases from J, the gap between germline ends came to 18 bases. The CDR3 totals 16 residues. In nucleotides, the CDR3 is TGCAGTGCCCACCCGACAGGAAACCTAGCCAAAAACATTCAGTACTTC. Its translation: CSAHPTGNLAKNIQYF.

This clonotype was found many times. The chain employs TRBV6-2 or TRBV6-3 and TRBJ2-3, with 12 positions matching TRBD2. The CDR3 contains 16 residues. In germline, CDR1 is MNHEY, CDR2 SVGEGT. Trimming took 5 bases from V and 3 from J; bases not matched to a gene: 6. The CDR3: CASSMGLAGLTDTQYF. The CDR3 nucleotides read TGTGCCAGCAGTATGGGACTAGCGGGCCTAACAGATACGCAGTATTTT.

The chain links TRBV5-4 to TRBJ2-5, with D perhaps matching TRBD1 (6 bases). This CDR3 has 14 amino acids. Germline lookup yields CDR1 SGHNT and CDR2 YYREEE (reference sequence). Between the trimmed V and J ends, which lost 4 bases and 2 bases, there was a span of 12 bases. The CDR3 DNA reads TGTGCCAGCAGCCGAGCGGACAGTCAAGAGACCCAGTACTTC. Protein product: CASSRADSQETQYF.

This chain uses TRBV5-4 with TRBJ2-2, with D maybe TRBD1 (6 bases). The V gene lost 4 bases and the J gene lost 4 bases, with 14 bases spanning the gap. Germline CDR1 is SGHNT and CDR2 is YYREEE (reference sequence). The CDR3 consists of 15 residues. The CDR3 region has the DNA TGTGCCAGCAGCCTTCCTCCGACAGGCACCGGGGAGCTGTTTTTT. The encoded protein is CASSLPPTGTGELFF.

J is TRBJ1-2 and V is TRBV10-3; TRBD1 is a possible D gene (6 bases). Germline-derived CDR1 and CDR2 are ENHRY and SYGVKD. The CDR3 runs to 15 residues. Trimming took 2 bases from V and 0 from J, leaving 10 bases between them. Here the CDR3 reads CAISERGGANYGYTF. CDR3 sequence (DNA): TGTGCCATCAGTGAGCGAGGGGGTGCTAACTATGGCTACACCTTC.

The genes are TRBV5-4 and TRBJ2-2; 12 positions match TRBD2. This CDR3 region has 17 residues. V dropped 4 bases and J dropped 6; count of bases not matched to a gene: 10. Per germline, CDR1 SGHNT and CDR2 YYREEE (reference sequence). The CDR3 reads CASSHKTSGSLAGELFF. CDR3 in DNA: TGTGCCAGCAGCCATAAGACTAGCGGGAGTTTGGCCGGGGAGCTGTTTTTT.

The chain has TRBV5-1 and TRBJ1-1, with D perhaps matching TRBD1 (5 bases). V lost 0 bases and J lost 6, with 18 bases in between. This CDR3 is 16 amino acids long. Germline V lookup: CDR1 SGHRS, CDR2 YFSETQ. The CDR3 sequence: CASSLGGPYRLPEAFF. As DNA, the CDR3 is TGCGCCAGCAGCTTGGGTGGCCCCTACAGGCTGCCTGAAGCTTTCTTT.

As to this clonotype: A much larger clone differs by one base, so this may be a read error. This chain links TRBV20-1 with TRBJ2-1; TRBD2 aligns across 10 bases. The CDR3 runs 17 residues. Per the germline V gene, CDR1 is DFQATT and CDR2 is SNEGSKA (reference sequence). This CDR3 reads CCAPRLAGHTTANEQFF. The CDR3 coding sequence is TGCTGTGCTCCTAGACTAGCGGGTCACACGACGGCCAATGAGCAGTTCTTC.

This clonotype was found many times. Here the CDR3 reads CASSWSGLDNEQFF. CDR3 coding DNA: TGTGCCAGCAGCTGGTCGGGACTTGACAATGAGCAGTTCTTC. The rearrangement uses TRBV7-2 and TRBJ2-1, with D perhaps matching TRBD2 (6 bases). The CDR3 runs to 14 residues. Germline CDR1 is SGHTA and CDR2 is FQGNSA. The V end lost 4 bases, the J end lost 5 bases, and 12 bases lay between the germline ends.

This clonotype was counted ten times or more. V gene TRBV18 combines with J gene TRBJ1-5, with 7 positions matching TRBD1. In germline, CDR1 is KGHSH, CDR2 LQKENI. J lost 3 bases, V lost 6 bases, and 11 bases had no gene match. CDR3 size: 16 residues. CDR3 in DNA: TGTGCCAGCTCGCCTTCTCAGCAGGGGGACAATCAGCCCCAGCATTTT. Residues: CASSPSQQGDNQPQHF.

This clonotype was detected only a few times. This chain connects TRBV3-1 to TRBJ1-4; D is ambiguous. V was clipped by 6 bases and J by 8 bases, with 10 bases between them. Germline V gene data show CDR1 as LGHDT and CDR2 as YNNKEL (reference sequence). The CDR3 extends over 12 amino acids. The DNA of the CDR3 is TGTGCCAGCAGTCCTCCCTCCGAAAAACTGTTTTTT. Translation: CASSPPSEKLFF.

This clonotype was observed once. It may be a read error: a sequence one base away is much more abundant. It is likely a read error, because the conserved phenylalanine at the end of the CDR3 is missing. The genes are TRBV5-1 and TRBJ2-7, with a weak D call TRBD1 (5 bases). V gave up 0 bases and J gave up 3 bases, with 16 bases separating them. The CDR3 runs 16 residues. Per germline, CDR1 SGHRS and CDR2 YFSETQ. For the CDR3, the DNA is TGCGCCAGCAGCTTGGCCCAGGGCGGCCACGACTACGAGCAGTACTAC. Amino acids: CASSLAQGGHDYEQYY.

The chain couples TRBV5-1 to TRBJ2-3; TRBD2 aligns across 14 bases. This CDR3 is 16 amino acids long. V gave up 0 bases and J gave up 9 bases; unmatched junction bases: 6. Looked up from germline, CDR1 is SGHRS and CDR2 is YFSETQ. CDR3 bases: TGCGCCAGCAGCTTGGCCGGGACTAGCGGGAGTGGAACGCAGTATTTT. Translation: CASSLAGTSGSGTQYF.

This clonotype was detected a few times. The CDR3 reads CAIKVSTGEGEQYF. The CDR3 coding sequence is TGTGCCATCAAGGTCTCGACAGGGGAGGGCGAGCAGTACTTC. The chain has TRBV10-3 and TRBJ2-7; the D gene is possibly TRBD1 (8 bases). The CDR3 extends over 14 amino acids. Germline V gives CDR1 ENHRY, CDR2 SYGVKD. With 7 bases removed from V and 6 bases from J, the gap between germline ends came to 19 bases.

The J gene is TRBJ2-1, the V gene TRBV18; maybe TRBD1 (5 bases). The V gene's germline CDR1 is KGHSH and CDR2 LQKENI. This CDR3 contains 14 residues. Deletions cut 3 bases from V and 0 bases from J, with 6 bases between. CDR3 amino acids: CASSPTVSYNEQFF. The CDR3 DNA reads TGTGCCAGCTCACCGACAGTCTCCTACAATGAGCAGTTCTTC.

In this sample, this clonotype turned up a few times. J is TRBJ2-5 and V is TRBV20-1; 8 bases agree with TRBD2. Germline trimming cut 3 bases from V and 2 bases from J; bases unmatched to any gene: 5. CDR3 length: 14 amino acids. Germline loops: CDR1 DFQATT, CDR2 SNEGSKA (reference sequence). The CDR3 DNA reads TGCAGTGCTAGGTCACTAGCGGTTCAAGAGACCCAGTACTTC. It yields the protein CSARSLAVQETQYF.

This clonotype was recorded at least ten times. This sequence joins TRBV30 and TRBJ1-1; a possible D gene is TRBD1 (6 bases). CDR3 size: 13 residues. The germline V gene has CDR1 GTSNPN and CDR2 SVGIG (reference sequence). The V gene lost 8 bases and the J gene lost 5 bases, with 18 bases spanning the gap. CDR3 loop: CARTGTTRTEAFF. CDR3 nucleotides: TGTGCCCGGACCGGGACAACCAGGACTGAAGCTTTCTTT.

This chain links TRBV28 with TRBJ2-3; 7 bases are a match to TRBD2. Trimming cost V 3 bases and J 1 base; bases outside gene matches: 10. Per germline, CDR1 MDHEN and CDR2 SYDVKM. The CDR3 covers 17 residues. The CDR3 protein is CASSFISGTTGTDTQYF. The CDR3 region has the DNA TGTGCCAGCAGTTTTATCTCGGGGACTACCGGCACAGATACGCAGTATTTT.

The rearrangement joins TRBV29-1 to TRBJ2-1; no clear D gene. This CDR3 has 10 residues. Trimming took 5 bases from V and 8 from J, leaving 7 bases between them. The germline gives CDR1 SQVTM, CDR2 ANQGSEA. CDR3 nucleotide sequence: TGCAGCGTTTCCAACTATGAGCAGTTCTTC. It yields the protein CSVSNYEQFF.